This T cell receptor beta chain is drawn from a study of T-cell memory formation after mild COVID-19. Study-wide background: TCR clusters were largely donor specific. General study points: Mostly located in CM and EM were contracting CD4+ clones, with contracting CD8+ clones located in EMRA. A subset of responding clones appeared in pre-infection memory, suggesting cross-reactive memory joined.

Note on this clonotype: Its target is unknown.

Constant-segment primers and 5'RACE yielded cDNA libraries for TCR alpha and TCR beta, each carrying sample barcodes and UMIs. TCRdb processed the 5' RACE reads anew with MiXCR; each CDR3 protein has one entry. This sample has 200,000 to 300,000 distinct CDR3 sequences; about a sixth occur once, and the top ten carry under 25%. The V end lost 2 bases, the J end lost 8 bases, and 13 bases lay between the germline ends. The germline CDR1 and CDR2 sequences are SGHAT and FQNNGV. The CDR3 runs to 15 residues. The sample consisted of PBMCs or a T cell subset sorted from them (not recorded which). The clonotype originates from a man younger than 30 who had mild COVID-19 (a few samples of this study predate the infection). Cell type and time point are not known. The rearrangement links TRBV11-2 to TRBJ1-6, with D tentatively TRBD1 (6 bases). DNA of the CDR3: TGTGCCAGCAGCTTACAAACAGGGTGGGATTCACCCCTCCACTTT. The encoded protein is CASSLQTGWDSPLHF.